The next 19 T cell receptor beta chains were all read from a single sample in a study of T cell responses to AZD1222 COVID-19 vaccine. Sequenced by immunoSEQ multiplex PCR; TCRdb stores in-frame clones only, minus some. The table lists roughly 120,000 clones, roughly 85% of them singletons, with about 3% in the top ten. The material was peripheral blood, obtained on day 0 of AZD1222 vaccination. These TCRs come from an adult in good health.

The chain is built from TRBV2 and TRBJ2-7, with 10 bases fitting TRBD2. CDR1 is SNHLY, CDR2 FYNNEI, per germline. With V trimmed by 7 bases and J by 0 bases, 0 bases remained unmatched. This CDR3 comprises 13 residues. CDR3 loop: CASTSGSSYEQYF. The CDR3 region has the DNA TGTGCCAGCACTAGCGGGAGCTCCTACGAGCAGTACTTC.

The rearrangement joins TRBV28 to TRBJ2-1; D uncertain. The CDR3 is made up of 14 amino acids. Trimming removed 3 bases from V and 0 bases from J, with 6 bases in between. The germline V gene has CDR1 MDHEN and CDR2 SYDVKM. The CDR3 DNA is TGTGCCAGCAGTTTGGGCGCCTCCTACAATGAGCAGTTCTTC. Amino acid sequence: CASSLGASYNEQFF.

The CDR3 nucleotides are TGTGCCAGCAGCTTAGGTACGGTAGACACAGATACGCAGTATTTT. Its translation is CASSLGTVDTDTQYF. The rearrangement joins TRBV11-3 to TRBJ2-3, with D unclear. The V end lost 1 base, the J end lost 2 bases, and 10 bases lay between the germline ends. The CDR3 is made up of 15 amino acids. The germline V gene encodes CDR1 SGHNT and CDR2 YENEEA.

This rearrangement joins TRBV6-6 to TRBJ2-7, with 7 positions matching TRBD1. The CDR3 is 15 residues long. CDR1 and CDR2 from the germline V gene are MNHNY and SVGAGI (reference sequence). V gave up 2 bases and J gave up 0 bases; unmatched junction bases: 4. CDR3 region: CASSYPPGGSYEQYF. CDR3 sequence (DNA): TGTGCCAGCAGTTACCCGCCAGGGGGCTCCTACGAGCAGTACTTC.

V and J are TRBV5-1 and TRBJ1-2, with TRBD1 identical over 7 bases. In germline, CDR1 is SGHRS, CDR2 YFSETQ. V lost 4 bases to trimming and J lost 0 bases; unmatched junction nucleotides: 9. CDR3 size: 16 residues. CDR3 protein: CASSPRTGSTNYGYTF. The CDR3 coding sequence is TGCGCCAGCAGCCCACGGACAGGCTCAACTAACTATGGCTACACCTTC.

The chain uses TRBV9 and TRBJ2-2, with D possibly TRBD2 on 5 matching bases. V lost 0 bases and J lost 1, with 7 bases in between. This CDR3 region has 15 residues. The germline V gene has CDR1 SGDLS and CDR2 YYNGEE. CDR3 DNA sequence: TGTGCCAGCAGCGTAGTTAGCGAGAACACCGGGGAGCTGTTTTTT. Protein: CASSVVSENTGELFF.

V gene TRBV24-1 combines with J gene TRBJ2-1; 11 bases align to TRBD2. V shed 4 bases and J 8 bases; nucleotides not matched to a gene: 6. The length of the CDR3 is 15 residues. Germline assignment: CDR1 KGHDR and CDR2 SFDVKD. The CDR3 region has the DNA TGTGCCACCAGTGAACCTAGCGGGGGGCACCATGAGCAGTTCTTC. Translation gives CATSEPSGGHHEQFF.

CDR3 in amino acids: CASSEQGDLSYNEQFF. The CDR3 DNA sequence: TGTGCCAGCAGTGAACAGGGGGACCTCTCCTACAATGAGCAGTTCTTC. The V and J genes are TRBV2 and TRBJ2-1, with 7 bases matching TRBD1. Germline V CDR1 and CDR2: SNHLY, FYNNEI. The CDR3 covers 16 residues. J lost 0 bases, V lost 2 bases, and 4 bases had no gene match.

The chain combines TRBV7-6 with TRBJ2-7; 9 positions agree with TRBD1. V lost 2 bases to trimming and J lost 2 bases; unmatched junction nucleotides: 4. This CDR3 region has 15 residues. The germline CDR1 and CDR2 sequences are SGHVS and FNYEAQ. The CDR3 loop is CASSLSGTGTYEQYF. The DNA of the CDR3 is TGTGCCAGCAGCTTATCCGGGACAGGGACCTACGAGCAGTACTTC.

V usage is TRBV19 and J usage is TRBJ1-2; tentative D call: TRBD1 (5 bases). V was pared by 8 bases and J by 4 bases, with 17 bases between. Germline V CDR1 and CDR2: LNHDA, SQIVND (reference sequence). The CDR3 loop spans 14 amino acids. The CDR3 coding sequence is TGTGCCAGTCACCGGGACTACCTCGGCTATGGCTACACCTTC. The encoded protein is CASHRDYLGYGYTF.

The genes are TRBV27 and TRBJ2-1; D uncertain. Germline V gene data show CDR1 as MNHEY and CDR2 as SMNVEV (reference sequence). This CDR3 region has 15 residues. V lost 4 bases, J lost 0 bases, and 10 bases lay in between. The CDR3 DNA reads as TGTGCCAGCAGTTCGGGCCTCAGCTCCTACAATGAGCAGTTCTTC. It is translated as CASSSGLSSYNEQFF.

V and J are TRBV7-2 and TRBJ2-7; 8 bases are a match to TRBD1. Germline CDR1 reads SGHTA; CDR2 reads FQGNSA. The CDR3 is made up of 14 amino acids. The junction had 4 bases not matched to a gene; V was cut back by 4 bases and J by 2 bases. CDR3 loop: CASSSQTGAYEQYF. The CDR3 DNA reads as TGTGCCAGCAGCTCCCAGACAGGGGCCTACGAGCAGTACTTC.

The chain uses TRBV19 and TRBJ1-2; 7 bases align to TRBD1. V trimming: 3 bases; J trimming: 5 bases; junction bases outside the gene matches: 6. The CDR3 totals 14 residues. Germline loops: CDR1 LNHDA, CDR2 SQIVND (reference sequence). CDR3 in DNA: TGTGCCAGTAGTATGGAGACAGGGACATATGGCTACACCTTC. It codes for CASSMETGTYGYTF. The full variable domain, its missing parts supplied by reference TRBV19 and TRBJ1-2, is DGGITQSPKYLFRKEGQNVTLSCEQNLNHDAMYWYRQDPGQGLRLIYYSQIVNDFQKGDIAEGYSVSREKKESFPLTVTSAQKNPTAFYLCASSMETGTYGYTFGSGTRLTVV.

The chain recombines TRBV6-1 with TRBJ1-6, with 10 bases matching TRBD1. Germline trimming cut 2 bases from V and 7 bases from J; bases unmatched to any gene: 11. The CDR3 spans 18 residues. CDR1 MNHNS and CDR2 SASEGT come from the germline V gene. The CDR3 region has the DNA TGTGCCAGCAGTGAATTTGCCCGGACAGGGGGAAGGAATTCACCCCTCCACTTT. Translation gives CASSEFARTGGRNSPLHF.

This rearrangement joins TRBV3-1 (or the pseudogene TRBV3-2) to TRBJ1-1; D is uncertain. The V end was cut by 4 bases, the J end by 3 bases, with 15 bases between. The CDR3 consists of 15 residues. Germline V gene data show CDR1 as LGHDT and CDR2 as YNNKEL (reference sequence). CDR3 residues: CASSLDGRSDTEAFF. The CDR3 DNA reads TGTGCCAGCAGCCTCGACGGGCGGTCGGACACTGAAGCTTTCTTT.

This rearrangement joins TRBV18 to TRBJ1-1; D is perhaps TRBD1 (5 bases). With 3 bases removed from V and 3 bases from J, the gap between germline ends came to 11 bases. Germline lookup yields CDR1 KGHSH and CDR2 LQKENI. This CDR3 has 14 amino acids. The CDR3 region is CASSPGTSHTEAFF. In DNA, the CDR3 is TGTGCCAGCTCACCTGGGACTTCACACACTGAAGCTTTCTTT.

V and J are TRBV14 and TRBJ2-7, with D perhaps matching TRBD1 (5 bases). This CDR3 is 14 amino acids long. The germline V gene has CDR1 SGHDN and CDR2 FVKESK. V shed 5 bases and J shed 0 bases, with 11 bases lying between them. Here the CDR3 DNA reads TGTGCCAGCAGCGCGAGACAGCCCTCCTACGAGCAGTACTTC. Protein sequence: CASSARQPSYEQYF.

The chain combines TRBV3-1 (or the pseudogene TRBV3-2) with TRBJ2-4; tentatively, D is TRBD2 (5 bases). V gave up 0 bases and J gave up 2 bases, with 8 bases separating them. The germline V gene encodes CDR1 LGHDT and CDR2 YNNKEL (reference sequence). CDR3 length equals 15 residues. CDR3 amino acids: CASSQESGTKNIQYF. Written as DNA, the CDR3 is TGTGCCAGCAGCCAAGAATCGGGGACCAAAAACATTCAGTACTTC.

In this sample, this clone turned up a few times. This chain joins TRBV10-3 and TRBJ1-6; D gene unclear. The CDR3 consists of 15 residues. Germline-derived CDR1 and CDR2 are ENHRY and SYGVKD. V was shortened by 6 bases and J by 9 bases, with 18 bases between the two germline ends. This CDR3 reads CAIRDGRVSISPLHF. In DNA form, the CDR3 reads TGTGCCATCAGGGACGGGAGGGTCTCTATTTCACCCCTCCACTTT.